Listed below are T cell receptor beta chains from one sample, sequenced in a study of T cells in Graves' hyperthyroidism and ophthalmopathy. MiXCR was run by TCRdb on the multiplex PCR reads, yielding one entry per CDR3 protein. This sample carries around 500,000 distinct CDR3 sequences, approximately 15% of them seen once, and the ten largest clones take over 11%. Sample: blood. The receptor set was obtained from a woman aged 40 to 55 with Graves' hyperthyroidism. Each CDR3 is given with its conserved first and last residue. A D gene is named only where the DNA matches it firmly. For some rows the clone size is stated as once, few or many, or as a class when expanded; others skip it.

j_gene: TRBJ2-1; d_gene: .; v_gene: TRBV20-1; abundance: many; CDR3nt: TGCAGTGCTAGCGACGGACACGACTACAATGAGCAGTTCTTC; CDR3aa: CSASDGHDYNEQFF
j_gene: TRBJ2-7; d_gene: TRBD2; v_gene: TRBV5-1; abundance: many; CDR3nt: TGCGCCAGCAGCTTCGAAGGTAGCGGGAGGGGTTACGAGCAGTACTTC; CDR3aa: CASSFEGSGRGYEQYF
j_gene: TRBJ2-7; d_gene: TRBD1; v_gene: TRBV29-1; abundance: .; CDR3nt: TGCAGCGTCGCCGGGACAGGGGGAATCTACGAGCAGTACTTC; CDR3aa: CSVAGTGGIYEQYF
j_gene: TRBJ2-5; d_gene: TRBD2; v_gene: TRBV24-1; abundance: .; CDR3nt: TGTGCCACCAGTGAGGGGGCGGGAGGGCCAACGGAGACCCAGTACTTC; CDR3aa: CATSEGAGGPTETQYF
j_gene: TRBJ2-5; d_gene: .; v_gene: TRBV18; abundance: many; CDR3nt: TGTGCCAGCTCACCAGTAAGTGTAGAGACCCAGTACTTC; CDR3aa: CASSPVSVETQYF
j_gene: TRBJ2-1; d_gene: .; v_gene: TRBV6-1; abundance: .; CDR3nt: TGTGCCAGCATGATGGGACTCCCCCCCGTTAATGAGCAGTTCTTC; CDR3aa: CASMMGLPPVNEQFF
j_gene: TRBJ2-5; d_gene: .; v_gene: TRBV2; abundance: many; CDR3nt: TGTGCCAGCACTAGGTGGCCTCAACAGGAGACCCAGTACTTC; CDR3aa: CASTRWPQQETQYF
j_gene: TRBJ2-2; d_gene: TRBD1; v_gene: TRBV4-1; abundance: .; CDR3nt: TGCGCCAGCAGCCAAGAGCAGGGGGTCACCGGGGAGCTGTTTTTT; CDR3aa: CASSQEQGVTGELFF
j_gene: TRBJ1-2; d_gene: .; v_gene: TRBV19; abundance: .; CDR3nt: TGTGCCAGTAGCACCCAAGGCATTAACTATGGCTACACCTTC; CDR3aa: CASSTQGINYGYTF
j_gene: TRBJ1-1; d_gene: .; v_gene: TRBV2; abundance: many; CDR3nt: TGTGCCAGCAGTGTTCGGGGCACTGAAGCTTTCTTT; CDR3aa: CASSVRGTEAFF
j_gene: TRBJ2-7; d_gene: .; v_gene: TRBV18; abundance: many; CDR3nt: TGTGCCAGCTCACCACCTCAGACAGGACAGGAGCAGTACTTC; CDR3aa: CASSPPQTGQEQYF
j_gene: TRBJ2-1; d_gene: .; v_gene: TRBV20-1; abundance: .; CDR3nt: TGCAGTGCTAGTCGTCCGGGACTTCTCCAAAGCTCCTACAATGAGCAGTTCTTC; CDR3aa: CSASRPGLLQSSYNEQFF
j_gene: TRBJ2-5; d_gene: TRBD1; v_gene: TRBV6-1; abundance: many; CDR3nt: TGTGCCAGCAGTGAATCGAACAGGGGGCAGACCCAGTACTTC; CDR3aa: CASSESNRGQTQYF
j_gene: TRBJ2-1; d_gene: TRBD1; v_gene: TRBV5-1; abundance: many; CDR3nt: TGCGCCAGCAGCTATCCGGGACAGGGCTCCTACAATGAGCAGTTCTTC; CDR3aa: CASSYPGQGSYNEQFF
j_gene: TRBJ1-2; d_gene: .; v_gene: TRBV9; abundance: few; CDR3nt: TGTGCCAGCAGCGTAAACTGGGATGGCTATGGCTACACCTTC; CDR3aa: CASSVNWDGYGYTF
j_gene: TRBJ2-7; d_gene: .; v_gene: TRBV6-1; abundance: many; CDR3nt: TGTGCCAGCACCCCGAGGATACAGCCCTACGAGCAGTACTTC; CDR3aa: CASTPRIQPYEQYF
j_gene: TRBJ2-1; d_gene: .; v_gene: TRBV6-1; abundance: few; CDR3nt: TGTGCCAGCAGTTCTGAGGGACCTCCTCCTGAGCAGTTCTTC; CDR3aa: CASSSEGPPPEQFF
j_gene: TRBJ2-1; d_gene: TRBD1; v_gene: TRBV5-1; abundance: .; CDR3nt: TGCGCCAGCAGCCCTGGACAGGAGCTTAATGAGCAGTTCTTC; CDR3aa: CASSPGQELNEQFF
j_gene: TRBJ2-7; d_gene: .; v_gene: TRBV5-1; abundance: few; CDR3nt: TGCGCCAGCAGCTTGGCCAAAGGGTCAGGGCAATCCTACGAGCAGTACTTC; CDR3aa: CASSLAKGSGQSYEQYF
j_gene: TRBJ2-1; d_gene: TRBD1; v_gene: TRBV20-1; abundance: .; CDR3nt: TGCAGTGCTATCATACCCCAGGGGGCGGGAAATAGCTCCTACAATGAGCAGTTCTTC; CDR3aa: CSAIIPQGAGNSSYNEQFF
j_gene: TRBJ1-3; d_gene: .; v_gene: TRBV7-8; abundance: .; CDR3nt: TGTGCCAGCAGCTTAGTCCGGGACAAAGGCCACACCATATATTTT; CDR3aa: CASSLVRDKGHTIYF
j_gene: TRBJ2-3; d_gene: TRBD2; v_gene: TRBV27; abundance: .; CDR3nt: TGTGCCAGCCGGAGGACTAGCGGGAGGGCTACGGGGGGAGCAGATACGCAGTATTTT; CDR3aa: CASRRTSGRATGGADTQYF
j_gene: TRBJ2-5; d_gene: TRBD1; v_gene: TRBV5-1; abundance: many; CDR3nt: TGCGCCAGCAGTAATAAGGACAGGGCGAAGACCCAGTACTTC; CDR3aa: CASSNKDRAKTQYF
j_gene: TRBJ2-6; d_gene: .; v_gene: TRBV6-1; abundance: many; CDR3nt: TGTGCCAGCAGTGGACAGATGGCTGGGGCCAACGTCCTGACTTTC; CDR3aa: CASSGQMAGANVLTF
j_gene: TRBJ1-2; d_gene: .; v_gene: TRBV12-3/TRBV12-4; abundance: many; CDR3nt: TGTGCCAGCAGTTTACGGTCGGACTATGGCTACACCTTC; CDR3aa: CASSLRSDYGYTF
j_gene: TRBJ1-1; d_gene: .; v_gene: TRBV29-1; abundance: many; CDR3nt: TGCAGCGTTGTAACACAGGGCAAGAACACTGAAGCTTTCTTT; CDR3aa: CSVVTQGKNTEAFF
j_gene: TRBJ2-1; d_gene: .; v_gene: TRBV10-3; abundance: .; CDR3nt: TGTGCCATCAGTGAGTCAGGGGTCAATGAGCAGTTCTTC; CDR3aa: CAISESGVNEQFF
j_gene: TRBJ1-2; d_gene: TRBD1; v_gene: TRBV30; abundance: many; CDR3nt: TGTGCCTGGAGTGTGGGACAGCTCCGAGGAGGCTACACCTTC; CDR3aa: CAWSVGQLRGGYTF
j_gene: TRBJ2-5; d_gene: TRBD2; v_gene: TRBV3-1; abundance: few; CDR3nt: TGTGCCAGCAGCTACCCTAGCGGGCAGGAAGAGACCCAGTACTTC; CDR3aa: CASSYPSGQEETQYF
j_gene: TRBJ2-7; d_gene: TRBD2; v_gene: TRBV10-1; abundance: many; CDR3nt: TGCGCCCTACATTACAAAGGGACTAGCGGGAGTCCCTACGAGCAGTACTTC; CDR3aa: CALHYKGTSGSPYEQYF
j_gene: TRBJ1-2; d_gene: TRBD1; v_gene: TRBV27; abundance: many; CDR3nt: TGTGCCAGCAGCTCCTGGGACAGGGTTGGCTACACCTTC; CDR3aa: CASSSWDRVGYTF
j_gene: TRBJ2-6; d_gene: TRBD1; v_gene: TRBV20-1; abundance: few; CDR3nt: TGCAGTGCTGGCGGACAGGGCATCCTCTCTGGGGCCAACGTCCTGACTTTC; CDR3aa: CSAGGQGILSGANVLTF
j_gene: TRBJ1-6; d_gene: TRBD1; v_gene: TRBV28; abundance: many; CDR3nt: TGTGCCAGCAGGAGACAGGGGGCAGTGGCGAATTCACCCCTCCACTTT; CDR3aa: CASRRQGAVANSPLHF
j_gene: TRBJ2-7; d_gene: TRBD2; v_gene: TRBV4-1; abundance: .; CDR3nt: TGCGCCAGCAGCCAAGAGGGGGGGGGACCTTACGAGCAGTACTTC; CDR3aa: CASSQEGGGPYEQYF
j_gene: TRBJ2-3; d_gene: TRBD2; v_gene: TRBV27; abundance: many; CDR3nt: TGTGCCAGCAGTTTTAATGGGGCGGGAGGGCCCACAGATACGCAGTATTTT; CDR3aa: CASSFNGAGGPTDTQYF
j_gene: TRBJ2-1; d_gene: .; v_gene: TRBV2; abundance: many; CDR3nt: TGTGCCAGCAGTGAATCGACTAATCCAAAAGAAGGCAATGAGCAGTTCTTC; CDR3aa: CASSESTNPKEGNEQFF
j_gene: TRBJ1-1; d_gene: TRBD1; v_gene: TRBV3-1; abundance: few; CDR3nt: TGTGCCTCCGCAGGGGGGACAGGAGGGGCTTTCTTT; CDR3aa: CASAGGTGGAFF
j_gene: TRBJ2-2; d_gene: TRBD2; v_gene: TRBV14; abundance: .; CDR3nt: TGTGCCAGCAGCCTCAATCGGGGGGAGATCGCCGGGGAGCTGTTTTTT; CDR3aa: CASSLNRGEIAGELFF
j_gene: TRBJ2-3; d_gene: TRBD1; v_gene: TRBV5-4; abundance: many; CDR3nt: TGTGCCAGCAGATGGACAGGGGGATCAGATACGCAGTATTTT; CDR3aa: CASRWTGGSDTQYF
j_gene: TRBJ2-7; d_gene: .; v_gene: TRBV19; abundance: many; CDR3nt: TGTGCCAGTGGGCGGAGCTCCTACGAGCAGTACTTC; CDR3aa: CASGRSSYEQYF
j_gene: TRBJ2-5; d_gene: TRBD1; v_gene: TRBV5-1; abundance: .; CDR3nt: TGCGCCAGCAGCTTGGCTCCCGGGACAGGGAAACTCCAAGAGACCCAGTACTTC; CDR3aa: CASSLAPGTGKLQETQYF
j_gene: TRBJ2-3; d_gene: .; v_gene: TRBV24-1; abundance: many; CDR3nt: TGTGCCACCAGTGAGAGGGGCACAGATACGCAGTATTTT; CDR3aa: CATSERGTDTQYF
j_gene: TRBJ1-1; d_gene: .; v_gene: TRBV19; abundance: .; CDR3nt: TGTGCCAGCCCGGGGAAGGTGGGGACTGAAGCTTTCTTT; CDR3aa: CASPGKVGTEAFF
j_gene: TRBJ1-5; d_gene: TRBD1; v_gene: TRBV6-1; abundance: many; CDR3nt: TGTGCCAGCAGTTACCTAGGGGGCACGGGCAATCAGCCCCAGCATTTT; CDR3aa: CASSYLGGTGNQPQHF
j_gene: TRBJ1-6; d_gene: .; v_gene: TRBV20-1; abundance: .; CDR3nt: TGCAGTGCTACTGACAGGAATTCACCCCTCCACTTT; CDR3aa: CSATDRNSPLHF
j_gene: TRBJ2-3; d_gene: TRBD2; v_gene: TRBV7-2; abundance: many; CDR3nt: TGTGCCAGCAGCGGCGGGACTAACAAAGATACGCAGTATTTT; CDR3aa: CASSGGTNKDTQYF
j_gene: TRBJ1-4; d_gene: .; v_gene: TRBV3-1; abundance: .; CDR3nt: TGTGCCAGCAGCCAACGGGACCGTGAAAAACTGTTTTTT; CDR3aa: CASSQRDREKLFF
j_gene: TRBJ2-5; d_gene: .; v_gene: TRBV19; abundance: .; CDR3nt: TGTGCCAGTAGGGCGAGGGCGATGGAGACCCAGTACTTC; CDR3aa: CASRARAMETQYF
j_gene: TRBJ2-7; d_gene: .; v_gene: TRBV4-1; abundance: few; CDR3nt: TGCGCCAGCAGCCAAGAAGGGGCGGGCGACTTCACTTCCTACGAGCAGTACTTC; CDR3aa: CASSQEGAGDFTSYEQYF
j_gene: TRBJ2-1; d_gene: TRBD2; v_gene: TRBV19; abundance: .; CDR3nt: TGTGCCAGTACCCGACTAGCGGGAGGCCTCTACAATGAGCAGTTCTTC; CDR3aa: CASTRLAGGLYNEQFF
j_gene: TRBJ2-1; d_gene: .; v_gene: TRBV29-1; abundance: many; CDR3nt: TGCAGCGTCGAGCTATCCTACAATGAGCAGTTCTTC; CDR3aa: CSVELSYNEQFF
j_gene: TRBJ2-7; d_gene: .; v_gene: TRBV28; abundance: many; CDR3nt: TGTGCCAGCAGTTACGGACAGAACGAGCAGTACTTC; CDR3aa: CASSYGQNEQYF
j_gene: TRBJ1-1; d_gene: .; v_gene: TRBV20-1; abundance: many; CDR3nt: TGCAGTGCTAGCACAGGGTTGAACACTGAAGCTTTCTTT; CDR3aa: CSASTGLNTEAFF
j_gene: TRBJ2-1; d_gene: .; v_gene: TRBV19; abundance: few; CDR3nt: TGTGCCAGTAGTATTCAGGGGTCACCGCGGAATGAGCAGTTCTTC; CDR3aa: CASSIQGSPRNEQFF
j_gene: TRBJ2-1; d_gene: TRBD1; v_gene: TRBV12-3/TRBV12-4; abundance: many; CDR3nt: TGTGCCAGCAGTTTCAAGGCCAGGGGGCTAAGACGGGTCTACAATGAGCAGTTCTTC; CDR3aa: CASSFKARGLRRVYNEQFF
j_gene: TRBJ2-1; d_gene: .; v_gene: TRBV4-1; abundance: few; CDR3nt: TGCGCCAGCAGCCCCTTCCCCGCACGGGACCCTGTGAGCAATGAGCAGTTCTTC; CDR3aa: CASSPFPARDPVSNEQFF
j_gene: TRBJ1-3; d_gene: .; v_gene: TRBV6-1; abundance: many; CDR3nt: TGTGCCAGCAGTGAACTCGGATCTGGAAACACCATATATTTT; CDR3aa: CASSELGSGNTIYF
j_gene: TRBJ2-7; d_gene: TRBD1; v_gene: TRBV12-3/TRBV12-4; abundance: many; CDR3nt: TGTGCCAGCAGTCCGACCATGACAGGGTACATATACGAGCAGTACTTC; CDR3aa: CASSPTMTGYIYEQYF